The rows below give T cell receptor beta chains drawn from one sample of a study of shared clonotypes between healthy human individuals. The table came from immunoSEQ multiplex PCR; TCRdb's copy has only in-frame clones and leaves some out. The sample carries 2 million to 3 million clones, approximately 93% recorded once. The specimen was naive CD4+ T cells from PBMCs. The receptors shown here come from a man aged 18 to 29 in good health. Some clones in this sample may be carry-over from other donors' samples. The CDR3 runs from the conserved cysteine through the conserved F or W. A D gene is named only where the DNA matches it firmly. Clone size is given for some rows only: seen once, a few or many times, or a class if the clone is expanded.

d_gene	v_gene	abundance	j_gene	CDR3nt	CDR3aa
TRBD2	TRBV5-1	NA	TRBJ2-1	TGCGCCAGCAGCCGACTAGCGGATAGCTCCTACAATGAGCAGTTCTTC	CASSRLADSSYNEQFF
NA	TRBV4-3	NA	TRBJ1-1	TGCGCCAGCAGCCAAGAGTTTTTGGGTACTGAAGCTTTCTTT	CASSQEFLGTEAFF
TRBD1	TRBV7-9	NA	TRBJ1-1	TGTGCCAGCAGCTTAGCGCAGGCAGGGGGCGGGTCTGAAGCTTTCTTT	CASSLAQAGGGSEAFF
NA	TRBV4-1	NA	TRBJ2-7	TGCGCCAGCAGCCAACCTACCCAAACCTCCTACGAGCAGTACTTC	CASSQPTQTSYEQYF
TRBD2	TRBV6-4	once	TRBJ2-7	TGTGCCAGCAGTGGGGTAGAAACTAGCGGGGGAAGCTCCTACGAGCAGTACTTC	CASSGVETSGGSSYEQYF
TRBD2	TRBV28	NA	TRBJ2-1	TGTGCCAGCAGTACTCCCTCCCCGTCTAGCGGGAGGGCCTATGAGCAGTTCTTC	CASSTPSPSSGRAYEQFF
NA	TRBV20-1	NA	TRBJ2-1	TGCAGTGCTAGAGTCCTTAATGAGCAGTTCTTC	CSARVLNEQFF
TRBD2	TRBV5-1	once	TRBJ2-1	TGCGCCAGCAGCTTGCTCGGGCGGGAGGGATACAATGAGCAGTTCTTC	CASSLLGREGYNEQFF
NA	TRBV19	NA	TRBJ2-2	TGTGCCAGTAGTATTCTCGGCGGGGCGGGCACCGGGGAGCTGTTTTTT	CASSILGGAGTGELFF
NA	TRBV4-1	NA	TRBJ2-2	TGCGCCAGCAGCCTTAACACCCGCACCGGGGAGCTGTTTTTT	CASSLNTRTGELFF
TRBD2	TRBV5-4	NA	TRBJ2-2	TGTGCCAGCAGCCGGACTAGCCCCGGGGAGCTGTTTTTT	CASSRTSPGELFF
NA	TRBV18	NA	TRBJ2-2	TGTGCCAGCTCAAAGATAGGAGTTGGGGACACCGGGGAGCTGTTTTTT	CASSKIGVGDTGELFF
NA	TRBV21-1	NA	TRBJ1-3	TGTGCCAGCAGCAAAAGGGGCTCTGGAAACACCATATATTTT	CASSKRGSGNTIYF
TRBD2	TRBV11-2	NA	TRBJ2-1	TGTGCCAGCAGCTTATCACTAGCGGGAGCCAATGAGCAGTTCTTC	CASSLSLAGANEQFF
NA	TRBV7-2	NA	TRBJ1-2	TGTGCCAGCAGCCCACAGGAGAACTATGGCTACACCTTC	CASSPQENYGYTF
NA	TRBV9	NA	TRBJ2-7	TGTGCCAGCAGCGTAGATGTTAGAGGAGGGTACGAGCAGTACTTC	CASSVDVRGGYEQYF
NA	TRBV5-1	NA	TRBJ2-3	TGCGCCAGCAGCTTGGGACTACCAGATACGCAGTATTTT	CASSLGLPDTQYF
NA	TRBV6-1	NA	TRBJ2-5	TGTGCCAGGAGCTTAGGGGGGGCCCAAGAGACCCAGTACTTC	CARSLGGAQETQYF
NA	TRBV4-3	NA	TRBJ1-2	TGCGCCAGCAGCCAAGAGTCGTTGAACTATGGCTACACCTTC	CASSQESLNYGYTF
NA	TRBV11-2	NA	TRBJ1-5	TGTGCCAGCAGCTTACGGCCCGACAACCATCAGCCCCAGCATTTT	CASSLRPDNHQPQHF
TRBD2	TRBV28	once	TRBJ2-7	TGTGCCAGCAGTTTCTCTAGCGGGAGGGCCTTTACTAGGGAGCAGTACTTC	CASSFSSGRAFTREQYF
NA	TRBV7-9	once	TRBJ2-2	TGTGCCAGCAGCTCAGAGGGATCCAGCTCCCCCGGGGAGCTGTTTTTT	CASSSEGSSSPGELFF
NA	TRBV7-2	NA	TRBJ2-2	TGTGCCAGCAGCTCACCAGACTGGGGGGAGGGGGAGCTGTTTTTT	CASSSPDWGEGELFF
TRBD1	TRBV27	once	TRBJ1-4	TGTGCCAGCAGCTGGACAGGTCGGGGCTTATACGAAAAACTGTTTTTT	CASSWTGRGLYEKLFF
NA	TRBV7-2	NA	TRBJ2-7	TGTGCCAGCAGCTCGCCGGGACACGGCTACTTCGAGCAGTACTTC	CASSSPGHGYFEQYF
TRBD2	TRBV7-9	NA	TRBJ2-1	TGTGCCAGCAGCCCGGAGACTAGCGGGAGCCCCTACAATGAGCAGTTCTTC	CASSPETSGSPYNEQFF
NA	TRBV11-1	NA	TRBJ1-2	TGTGCCAGCAGCTCCTCCACCGGGAGTGGGTATGGCTACACCTTC	CASSSSTGSGYGYTF
NA	TRBV18	NA	TRBJ2-3	TGTGCCAGCTCGACGGGACGGTACACAGATACGCAGTATTTT	CASSTGRYTDTQYF